This entry is about one T cell receptor beta chain. The CDR3 loop spans 14 amino acids. V was cut by 6 bases and J by 0 bases, with 9 bases left in between. Germline lookup yields CDR1 MDHEN and CDR2 SYDVKM. The sample comes from a study of cytomegalovirus exposure and HLA in healthy donors. Only in-frame clones appear in the TCRdb table, and some are missing; sequencing was by immunoSEQ multiplex PCR. The table has some 83,000 clones, approximately 95% seen once. Material: PBMCs. J is TRBJ1-5 and V is TRBV28, with D maybe TRBD1 (5 bases). The TCR comes from a woman between 18 and 29 years old in good health and CMV-seronegative. CDR3 in DNA: TGTGCCAGCAGCACAGGAAATAGCAATCAGCCCCAGCATTTT. It translates to CASSTGNSNQPQHF.